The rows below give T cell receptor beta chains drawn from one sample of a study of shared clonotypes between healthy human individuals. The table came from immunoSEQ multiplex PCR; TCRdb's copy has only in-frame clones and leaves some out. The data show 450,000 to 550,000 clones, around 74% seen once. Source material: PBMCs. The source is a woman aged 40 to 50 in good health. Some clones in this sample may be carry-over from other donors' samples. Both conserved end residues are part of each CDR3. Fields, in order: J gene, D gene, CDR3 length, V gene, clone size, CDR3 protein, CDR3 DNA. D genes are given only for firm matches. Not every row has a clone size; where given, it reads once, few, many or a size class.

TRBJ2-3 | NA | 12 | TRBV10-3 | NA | CAIRGSTDTQYF | TGTGCCATCAGGGGGAGCACAGATACGCAGTATTTT
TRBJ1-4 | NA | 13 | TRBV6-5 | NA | CASSYSANEKLFF | TGTGCCAGCAGTTACTCGGCTAATGAAAAACTGTTTTTT
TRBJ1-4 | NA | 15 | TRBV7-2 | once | CASSLAFRGPEKLFF | TGTGCCAGCAGCTTAGCTTTTAGGGGCCCGGAAAAACTGTTTTTT
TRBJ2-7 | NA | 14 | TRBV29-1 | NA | CSVGIRELDYEQYF | TGCAGCGTTGGAATCCGGGAGTTGGACTACGAGCAGTACTTC
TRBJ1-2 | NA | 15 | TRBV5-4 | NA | CASSLSARADYGYTF | TGTGCCAGCAGCTTGAGCGCCAGGGCAGACTATGGCTACACCTTC
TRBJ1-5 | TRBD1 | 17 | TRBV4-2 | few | CASSQLGTGGSNQPQHF | TGTGCCAGCAGCCAACTTGGGACAGGGGGATCCAATCAGCCCCAGCATTTT
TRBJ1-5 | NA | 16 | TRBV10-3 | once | CAISDPLGKSNQPQHF | TGTGCCATCAGTGACCCCCTAGGGAAGAGCAATCAGCCCCAGCATTTT
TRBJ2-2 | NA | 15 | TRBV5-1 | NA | CASSLEGPGTGELFF | TGCGCCAGCAGCTTGGAGGGCCCGGGGACCGGGGAGCTGTTTTTT
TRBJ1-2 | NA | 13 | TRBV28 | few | CASSFGRGYGYTF | TGTGCCAGCAGTTTCGGTCGCGGCTATGGCTACACCTTC
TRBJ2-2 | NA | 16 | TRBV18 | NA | CASSPRQGGNTGELFF | TGTGCCAGCTCACCACGACAGGGAGGTAACACCGGGGAGCTGTTTTTT
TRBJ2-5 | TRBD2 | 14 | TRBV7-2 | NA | CASSPGLAGETQYF | TGTGCCAGCAGCCCGGGACTAGCGGGAGAGACCCAGTACTTC
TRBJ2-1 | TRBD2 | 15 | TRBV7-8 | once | CASSPSAGVYNEQFF | TGTGCCAGCAGCCCCTCAGCGGGAGTTTACAATGAGCAGTTCTTC
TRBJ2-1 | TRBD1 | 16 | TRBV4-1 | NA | CASSQDPGQPYNEQFF | TGCGCCAGCAGCCAAGATCCGGGACAGCCCTACAATGAGCAGTTCTTC
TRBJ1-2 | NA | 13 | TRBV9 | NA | CASSAGTLYGYTF | TGTGCCAGCAGCGCCGGGACTCTCTATGGCTACACCTTC
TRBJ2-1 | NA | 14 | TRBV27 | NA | CASSLSPSGNEQFF | TGTGCCAGCAGTTTATCGCCTAGTGGAAATGAGCAGTTCTTC
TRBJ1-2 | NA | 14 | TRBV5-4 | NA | CASSLLTVDYGYTF | TGTGCCAGCAGCCTGCTGACAGTGGACTATGGCTACACCTTC
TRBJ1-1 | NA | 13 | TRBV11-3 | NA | CASIRGDSSGDFF | TGTGCCAGCATAAGGGGGGACTCGTCGGGCGATTTCTTT
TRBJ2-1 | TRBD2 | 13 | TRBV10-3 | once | CAIALAGAYEQFF | TGTGCCATTGCGCTAGCGGGAGCCTATGAGCAGTTCTTC
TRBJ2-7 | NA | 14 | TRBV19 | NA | CASSGQTSSYEQYF | TGTGCCAGTAGCGGACAGACCAGCTCCTACGAGCAGTACTTC
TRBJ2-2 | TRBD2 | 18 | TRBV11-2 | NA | CASSSTSLRERGTGELFF | TGTGCCAGCAGCTCCACGTCGCTGCGGGAGCGGGGCACCGGGGAGCTGTTTTTT
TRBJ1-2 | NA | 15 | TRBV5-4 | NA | CASRESPGKTYGYTF | TGTGCCAGCAGGGAGTCACCAGGAAAGACCTATGGCTACACCTTC
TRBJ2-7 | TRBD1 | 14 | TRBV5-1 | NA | CASSFGTGGYEQYF | TGCGCCAGCAGCTTCGGGACAGGGGGTTACGAGCAGTACTTC
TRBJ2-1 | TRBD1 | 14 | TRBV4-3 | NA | CASSQRDSYNEQFF | TGCGCCAGCAGCCAACGGGACAGCTACAATGAGCAGTTCTTC
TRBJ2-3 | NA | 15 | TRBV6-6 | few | CASSYQQRAPDTQYF | TGTGCCAGCAGTTACCAACAGAGGGCACCAGATACGCAGTATTTT
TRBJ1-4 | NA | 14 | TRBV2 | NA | CASSDLTTNEKLFF | TGTGCCAGCAGTGATCTGACGACTAATGAAAAACTGTTTTTT
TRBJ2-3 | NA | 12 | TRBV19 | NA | CASSGFTDTQYF | TGTGCCAGTAGCGGATTCACAGATACGCAGTATTTT
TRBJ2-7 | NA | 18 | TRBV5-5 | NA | CASSLVFGLRDNSYEQYF | TGTGCCAGCAGCTTGGTGTTCGGCCTCCGGGACAACTCCTACGAGCAGTACTTC
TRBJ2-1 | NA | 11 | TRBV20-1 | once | CSARSDNEQFF | TGCAGTGCTAGATCCGACAATGAGCAGTTCTTC
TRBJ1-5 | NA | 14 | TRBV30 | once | CALSRGGNQQPQHF | TGTGCCCTGTCCAGGGGAGGGAATCAGCAGCCCCAGCATTTT
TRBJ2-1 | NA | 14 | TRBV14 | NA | CASSHRYRDNEQFF | TGTGCCAGCAGCCACCGATACAGGGACAATGAGCAGTTCTTC
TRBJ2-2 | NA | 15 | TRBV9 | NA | CASSVGGAGAGELFF | TGTGCCAGCAGCGTAGGGGGGGCTGGCGCCGGGGAGCTGTTTTTT
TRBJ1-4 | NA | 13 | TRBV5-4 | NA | CASSLAGGEKLFF | TGTGCCAGCAGCTTGGCCGGCGGTGAAAAACTGTTTTTT
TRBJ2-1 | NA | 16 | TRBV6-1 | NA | CASSEIGTPRGNEQFF | TGTGCCAGCAGTGAAATCGGAACGCCCAGAGGGAATGAGCAGTTCTTC
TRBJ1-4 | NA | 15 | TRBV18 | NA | CASSPGGARKEKLFF | TGTGCCAGCTCACCAGGGGGGGCCCGGAAAGAAAAACTGTTTTTT
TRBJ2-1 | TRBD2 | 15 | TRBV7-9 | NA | CASSFGLAGYNEQFF | TGTGCCAGCAGCTTCGGACTAGCGGGCTACAATGAGCAGTTCTTC
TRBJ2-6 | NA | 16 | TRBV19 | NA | CASTPLVGTGANVLTF | TGTGCCAGTACCCCACTTGTGGGGACTGGGGCCAACGTCCTGACTTTC
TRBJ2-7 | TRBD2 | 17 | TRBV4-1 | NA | CASSQTTSGSGTYEQYF | TGCGCCAGCAGCCAAACGACTAGCGGGAGCGGGACGTACGAGCAGTACTTC
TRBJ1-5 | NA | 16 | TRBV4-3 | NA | CASSQSSARGNQPQHF | TGCGCCAGCAGCCAATCTAGCGCACGGGGCAATCAGCCCCAGCATTTT
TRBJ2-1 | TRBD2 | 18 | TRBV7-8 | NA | CASSLGKLAGVSYNEQFF | TGTGCCAGCAGCTTAGGTAAACTAGCGGGAGTTTCATACAATGAGCAGTTCTTC
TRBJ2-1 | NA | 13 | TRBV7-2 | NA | CASSWVPYNEQFF | TGTGCCAGCAGCTGGGTCCCCTACAATGAGCAGTTCTTC
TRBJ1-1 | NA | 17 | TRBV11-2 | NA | CASSLLFASGLNTEAFF | TGTGCCAGCAGCTTACTCTTCGCTTCAGGATTGAACACTGAAGCTTTCTTT
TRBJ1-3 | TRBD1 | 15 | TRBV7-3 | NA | CASRGDRGSGNTIYF | TGTGCCAGCAGAGGGGACAGGGGGTCTGGAAACACCATATATTTT
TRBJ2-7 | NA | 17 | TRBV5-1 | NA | CASSREPAGVVSYEQYF | TGCGCCAGCAGCCGGGAGCCAGCGGGCGTGGTCTCCTACGAGCAGTACTTC
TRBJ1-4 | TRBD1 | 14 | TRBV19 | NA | CASSIRTGGEKLFF | TGTGCCAGTAGTATACGGACAGGCGGTGAAAAACTGTTTTTT
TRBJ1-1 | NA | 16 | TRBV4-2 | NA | CASSQVEGRRNTEAFF | TGTGCCAGCAGCCAAGTTGAGGGCAGAAGAAACACTGAAGCTTTCTTT
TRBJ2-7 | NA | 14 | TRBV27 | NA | CASSPYRSPYEQYF | TGTGCCAGCAGTCCCTACAGGAGTCCCTACGAGCAGTACTTC
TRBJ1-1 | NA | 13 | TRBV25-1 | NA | CASSKDRNTEAFF | TGTGCCAGCTCCAAGGACAGGAACACTGAAGCTTTCTTT
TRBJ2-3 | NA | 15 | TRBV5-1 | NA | CASSQQGPNTDTQYF | TGCGCCAGCAGCCAACAGGGACCAAATACAGATACGCAGTATTTT
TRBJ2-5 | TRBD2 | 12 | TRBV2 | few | CASGAGPETQYF | TGTGCCAGCGGAGCGGGGCCAGAGACCCAGTACTTC
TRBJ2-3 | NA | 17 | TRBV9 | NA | CASSVALGQGGADTQYF | TGTGCCAGCAGCGTAGCCCTTGGACAGGGAGGGGCAGATACGCAGTATTTT
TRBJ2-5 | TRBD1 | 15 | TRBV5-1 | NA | CASNPAGGAEETQYF | TGCGCCAGCAATCCGGCAGGGGGCGCCGAAGAGACCCAGTACTTC